The rows below give T cell receptor beta chains drawn from one sample of a study of T cell responses to AZD1222 COVID-19 vaccine. The protocol was immunoSEQ multiplex PCR, while the TCRdb copy is restricted to in-frame clones and leaves out a portion. Of tens of thousands of clones listed, around nine tenths are singletons. This specimen consisted of peripheral blood, obtained on day 0 of MenACWY control vaccination. These receptors all stem from an adult in good health. CDR3s include the opening cysteine and the closing phenylalanine or tryptophan. Fields, in order: J gene, V gene, clone size, D gene, CDR3 length, CDR3 DNA, CDR3 protein. A D gene is named only where the DNA matches it firmly. Part of the rows lack a size; the others show once, few, many or a class for expanded clones.

>TRBJ2-2|TRBV7-9|NA|NA|13
TGTGCCAGCAGTACGGAGAACACCGGGGAGCTGTTTTTT
CASSTENTGELFF
>TRBJ1-4|TRBV30|once|NA|13
TGTGCCTGGAGTGTACAGGCTAATGAAAAACTGTTTTTT
CAWSVQANEKLFF
>TRBJ1-2|TRBV5-6|NA|NA|16
TGTGCCAGCAACGTCAGATGGTTAGGGGCTAACTATGGCTACACCTTC
CASNVRWLGANYGYTF
>TRBJ2-3|TRBV6-5|NA|NA|15
TGTGCCAGCAGTTACCGACAGGAAGGCACAGATACGCAGTATTTT
CASSYRQEGTDTQYF
>TRBJ2-3|TRBV4-2|NA|NA|12
TGTGCCAGCAGCCAAGGCCCCCACGCCGAGTATTTT
CASSQGPHAEYF
>TRBJ2-2|TRBV13|few|NA|16
TGTGCCAGCAGCTTAGAGCAGGGGGACTACACCGGGGAGCTGTTTTTT
CASSLEQGDYTGELFF
>TRBJ2-7|TRBV7-8|NA|NA|13
TGTGCCAGCAGCCTAAATCAGGGATACGAGCAGTACTTC
CASSLNQGYEQYF
>TRBJ2-5|TRBV5-1|NA|NA|12
TGCGCCAGCAGGGATACTTGGGAGACCCAGTACTTC
CASRDTWETQYF
>TRBJ2-1|TRBV7-8|NA|NA|13
TGTGCCAGCAGCTTAATCCCTACCGGTGAGCAGTTCTTC
CASSLIPTGEQFF
>TRBJ1-6|TRBV7-9|NA|NA|15
TGTGCCAGCAGCCTAATTGAGGGAGGTAATTCACCCCTCCACTTT
CASSLIEGGNSPLHF